The entry below gives a single T cell receptor beta chain sequence along with its context. This specimen comes from a study of T cell changes during pregnancy in multiple sclerosis. Profiling relied on immunoSEQ multiplex PCR, and the TCRdb table lists in-frame clones only, not all of them. This table holds roughly 14,000 clones, about 86% found once. The starting material was CD8+ T cells from peripheral blood mononuclear cells, obtained in the first trimester of pregnancy. The TCR sequence derives from a female donor with multiple sclerosis, enrolled in a pregnancy study.

CDR3 residues: CASSLATGGSSYEQYF. CDR3 bases: TGTGCCAGCAGCTTGGCCACGGGCGGGTCTTCCTACGAGCAGTACTTC. The V call is TRBV5-4, the J call TRBJ2-7; D perhaps matches TRBD2 (5 bases). V was pared by 0 bases and J by 1 base, with 14 bases between. The CDR3 is made up of 16 amino acids. Germline CDR1 and CDR2: SGHNT and YYREEE (reference sequence).